These 22 T cell receptor beta chains were sequenced from one sample in a study of cytomegalovirus exposure and HLA in healthy donors. PCR used 60 Vbeta primers and 13 Jbeta primers. Data came from immunoSEQ multiplex PCR; TCRdb stores just in-frame clones and leaves some out. The sample holds over 80,000 clones, 81% seen once. The sequencing sample was made of PBMCs. These receptors originate from a man aged 40-49 years in good health and CMV-seropositive.

V gene TRBV7-3 combines with J gene TRBJ2-2; D uncertain. The CDR3 covers 16 residues. CDR1 SGHTA and CDR2 FQGTGA come from the germline V gene. V shed 0 bases and J shed 1 base, with 9 bases lying between them. The CDR3 sequence: CASSLTPRGNTGELFF. The CDR3 bases are TGTGCCAGCAGCTTAACACCTAGAGGGAACACCGGGGAGCTGTTTTTT.

A note on this clone: One junction end disagrees with the germline gene, perhaps due to a read error. This rearrangement joins TRBV10-3 to TRBJ1-1; TRBD1 might be the D (5 bases). The CDR3 runs 13 residues. Germline loops: CDR1 ENHRY, CDR2 SYGVKD. CDR3 protein: CAIREGAGTEAFF. The CDR3 DNA reads TGTGCCATCCGTGAAGGGGCCGGCACTGAAGCTTTCTTT.

The chain is built from TRBV21-1 and TRBJ2-7; the table gives TRBD2 as D, unverified against the DNA. TRBV21-1 is a known pseudogene. The CDR3 loop spans 13 amino acids. The CDR3 DNA follows: TGTGCCAGCCGCTTTCGAGGGACCTACGAGCAGTACTTC. It yields the protein CASRFRGTYEQYF.

CDR3 coding DNA: TGTGCCTGGAGTGAGGGGCAGCCCCAAGAGACCCAGTACTTC. This codes for CAWSEGQPQETQYF. This sequence joins TRBV30 and TRBJ2-5; the D gene is possibly TRBD1 (5 bases). Trimming removed 1 base at V and 1 base at J, with 10 bases between. In germline, CDR1 is GTSNPN, CDR2 SVGIG (reference sequence). CDR3 length equals 14 residues.

The J gene is TRBJ2-5, the V gene TRBV7-2, with D maybe TRBD2 (6 bases). Trimming removed 5 bases from V and 9 bases from J, with 13 bases in between. CDR3 length equals 12 residues. CDR1 and CDR2 from the germline V gene are SGHTA and FQGNSA. The DNA for the CDR3 is TGTGCCAGCAGCCCGGGACTTGCGCCCCAGTACTTC. Protein: CASSPGLAPQYF.

The chain links TRBV4-1 to TRBJ1-3; unclear D gene. Germline values: CDR1 MGHRA, CDR2 YSYEKL. This CDR3 contains 16 residues. The V and J ends lost 0 bases and 0 bases respectively, with 9 bases between them. The CDR3 region has the DNA TGCGCCAGCAGCCAAGATGGCGGTATCTCTGGAAACACCATATATTTT. Translation: CASSQDGGISGNTIYF.

The sample holds one count of this clone. The junction departs from germline at one end; a sequencing error may be responsible. The genes are TRBV7-9 and TRBJ1-5; D ambiguous. The V gene's germline CDR1 is SEHNR and CDR2 FQNEAQ (reference sequence). The CDR3 is 15 residues long. CDR3 DNA: TGTTCCAGCAGCTTAGGGAATGCCAGGATCGAGCCCCAGCATTTT. Translation gives CSSSLGNARIEPQHF.

The V call is TRBV19, the J call TRBJ1-5; no clear D. This CDR3 is 15 amino acids long. Trimming removed 1 base from V and 8 bases from J, with 15 bases in between. CDR1 is LNHDA and CDR2 is SQIVND in the germline V gene (reference sequence). CDR3 nucleotides: TGTGCCAGTAGTATAGGAGGAGTAAGGCTTGAGCCCCAGCATTTT. It translates to CASSIGGVRLEPQHF.

A few counts support this clone. V is TRBV6-5 and J is TRBJ1-6, with 9 nucleotides matching TRBD1. Germline V gene sequence: CDR1 MNHEY, CDR2 SVGAGI. This CDR3 has 14 residues. V lost 6 bases, J lost 10 bases, and 7 bases stayed unmatched. The CDR3 DNA follows: TGTGCCAGCAGGGGGGGACAGGGAGGGTCACCCCTCCACTTT. This encodes CASRGGQGGSPLHF.

The chain uses TRBV10-3 and TRBJ2-7, with TRBD1 matching 10 bases. CDR1 and CDR2 (germline): ENHRY, SYGVKD. J gave up 4 bases and V 0 bases, and 6 bases lay outside the gene matches. CDR3 length equals 16 residues. The CDR3: CAISESTGGKTYEQYF. CDR3 DNA: TGTGCCATCAGTGAGTCGACAGGGGGCAAGACTTACGAGCAGTACTTC.

The V and J genes are TRBV20-1 and TRBJ2-3, with D maybe TRBD2 (5 bases). Germline values: CDR1 DFQATT, CDR2 SNEGSKA (reference sequence). V lost 2 bases, J lost 9 bases, and 9 bases lay in between. The CDR3 runs to 11 residues. CDR3 in DNA: TGCAGTGCTAGAACGAGGGAAACGCAGTATTTT. Translated: CSARTRETQYF.

The rearrangement uses TRBV5-8 and TRBJ2-1; 10 bases are a match to TRBD2. The CDR3 extends over 16 amino acids. Germline CDR1 and CDR2: SGHTS and YDEGEE. The junction had 6 bases not matched to a gene; V was cut back by 4 bases and J by 2 bases. CDR3: CASSPRTSGTYNEQFF. The CDR3 DNA reads TGTGCCAGCAGCCCTAGGACTAGCGGTACCTACAATGAGCAGTTCTTC. Full variable domain (missing parts from reference TRBV5-8 and TRBJ2-1): EAGVTQSPTHLIKTRGQQATLRCSPISGHTSVYWYQQALGLGLQFLLWYDEGEERNRGNFPPRFSGRQFPNYSSELNVNALELEDSALYLCASSPRTSGTYNEQFFGPGTRLTVL.

This CDR3 is CASKGVTGELFF. The CDR3 coding sequence is TGTGCCAGCAAAGGGGTCACCGGGGAGCTGTTTTTT. V usage is TRBV6-4 and J usage is TRBJ2-2, with D possibly TRBD1 on 5 matching bases. This CDR3 has 12 residues. V was cut by 7 bases and J by 4 bases, with 7 bases left in between. Germline CDR1 is MRHNA and CDR2 is SNTAGT.

The table lists this clone with a few counts. The genes are TRBV28 and TRBJ2-3, with no clear D. Germline-derived CDR1 and CDR2 are MDHEN and SYDVKM. The V gene lost 4 bases and the J gene lost 2 bases, with 10 bases spanning the gap. CDR3 length equals 14 residues. CDR3 residues: CASSSRKLTDTQYF. For the CDR3, the DNA is TGTGCCAGCAGTTCTCGAAAGCTCACAGATACGCAGTATTTT.

V gene TRBV9 combines with J gene TRBJ2-5, with 8 bases matching TRBD2. The CDR3 totals 15 residues. Germline CDR1 reads SGDLS; CDR2 reads YYNGEE. J gave up 4 bases and V 0 bases, and 5 bases lay outside the gene matches. The CDR3 here is CASSVVAGGSETQYF. In DNA, the CDR3 is TGTGCCAGCAGCGTAGTGGCGGGGGGATCAGAGACCCAGTACTTC.

The rearrangement uses TRBV9 and TRBJ1-6, with 9 bases aligning to TRBD1. CDR1 and CDR2 from the germline V gene are SGDLS and YYNGEE. V trimming: 7 bases; J trimming: 7 bases; junction bases outside the gene matches: 9. The CDR3 runs 15 residues. DNA for the CDR3: TGTGCCAGCGGCCCGGGACAGGGTGCGAATTCACCCCTCCACTTT. This codes for CASGPGQGANSPLHF.

This clone was counted once. The chain carries TRBV7-8 and TRBJ2-5; D might be TRBD2 (6 bases). Per germline, CDR1 SGHVS and CDR2 FQNEAQ. This CDR3 has 12 amino acids. Trimming stripped 4 bases from V and 4 bases from J, with 7 bases between. The chain's CDR3 is CASSSGGETQYF. The DNA for the CDR3 is TGTGCCAGCAGCTCCGGGGGAGAGACCCAGTACTTC.

The V call is TRBV5-1, the J call TRBJ1-2; D may be TRBD1 (6 bases). Germline V lookup: CDR1 SGHRS, CDR2 YFSETQ. The CDR3 is made up of 15 amino acids. V lost 4 bases, J lost 7 bases, and 20 bases lay in between. CDR3 amino acids: CASSPFDRPEGGYTF. The CDR3 region has the DNA TGCGCCAGCAGCCCCTTCGACAGGCCCGAGGGTGGCTACACCTTC.

A note on this clone: Distinct nucleotide sequences in the sample also encode this CDR3. The chain is built from TRBV28 and TRBJ1-2, with D perhaps TRBD1 (6 bases). V was shortened by 5 bases and J by 5 bases, with 9 bases between the two germline ends. The germline V gene encodes CDR1 MDHEN and CDR2 SYDVKM. The CDR3 is 12 amino acids. The CDR3 loop reads CASSLQGYGYTF. The CDR3 DNA follows: TGTGCCAGCAGTCTACAGGGATATGGCTACACCTTC.

This chain links TRBV6-1 with TRBJ1-2; tentatively, D is TRBD1 (6 bases). The V gene's germline CDR1 is MNHNS and CDR2 SASEGT. The CDR3 length is 14 residues. Trimming removed 1 base at V and 2 bases at J, with 8 bases between. The CDR3 here is CASSEGGRNYGYTF. The CDR3 DNA reads as TGTGCCAGCAGTGAAGGGGGGCGGAACTATGGCTACACCTTC.

The gene calls are TRBV5-1 and TRBJ2-2; 8 bases are shared with TRBD2. Germline CDR1 and CDR2: SGHRS and YFSETQ. The CDR3 consists of 15 residues. With V trimmed by 5 bases and J by 4 bases, 7 bases remained unmatched. The CDR3 DNA sequence: TGCGCCAGCAGGACCGGGACTAGGAGCACCGGGGAGCTGTTTTTT. It is translated as CASRTGTRSTGELFF.

This chain uses TRBV6-5 with TRBJ2-7, with TRBD2 identical over 9 bases. In germline, CDR1 is MNHEY, CDR2 SVGAGI. The J segment lost 0 bases and the V segment lost 6 bases, leaving 6 bases of the junction unmatched. The CDR3 is 15 amino acids. Here the CDR3 reads CASSETSGSSYEQYF. CDR3 DNA sequence: TGTGCCAGCAGCGAGACTAGCGGAAGCTCCTACGAGCAGTACTTC.